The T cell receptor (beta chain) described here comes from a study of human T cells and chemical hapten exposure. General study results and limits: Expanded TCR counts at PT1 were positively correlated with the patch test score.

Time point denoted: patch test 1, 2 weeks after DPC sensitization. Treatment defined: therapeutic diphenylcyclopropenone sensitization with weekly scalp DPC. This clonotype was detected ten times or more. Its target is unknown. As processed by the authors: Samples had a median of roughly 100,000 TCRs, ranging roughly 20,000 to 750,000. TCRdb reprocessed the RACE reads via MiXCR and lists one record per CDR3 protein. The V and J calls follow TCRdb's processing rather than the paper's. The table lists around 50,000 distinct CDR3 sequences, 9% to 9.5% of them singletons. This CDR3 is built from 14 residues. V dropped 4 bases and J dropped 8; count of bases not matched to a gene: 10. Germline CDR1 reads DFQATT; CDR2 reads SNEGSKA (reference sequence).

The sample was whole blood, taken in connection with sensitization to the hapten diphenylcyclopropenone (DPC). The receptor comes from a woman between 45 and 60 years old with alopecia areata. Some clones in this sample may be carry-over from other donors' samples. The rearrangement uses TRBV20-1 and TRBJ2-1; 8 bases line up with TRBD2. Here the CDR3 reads CSANRAGVWDEQFF. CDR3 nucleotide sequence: TGCAGTGCTAACCGAGCGGGAGTATGGGATGAGCAGTTCTTC.